These 8 T cell receptor beta chains were sequenced from one sample in a study of CD8 T cells in ankylosing spondylitis. Each CDR3 protein gets one entry after TCRdb re-called the 5' RACE reads with MiXCR. The sample yields 150,000 to 200,000 distinct CDR3 sequences, around a tenth seen once. Specimen: blood, either unsorted or a sorted T cell fraction (not recorded which). These receptors were collected from a male donor with ankylosing spondylitis or in good health (not recorded which).

This clonotype was seen only a few times. V usage is TRBV5-5 and J usage is TRBJ1-1; D unclear. V lost 2 bases to trimming and J lost 4 bases, with 9 bases between them. The CDR3 loop spans 13 amino acids. Germline loops: CDR1 SGHKS, CDR2 YYEKEE (reference sequence). CDR3 sequence (DNA): TGTGCCAGCAGCTTTGGTTCGTCCACTGAAGCTTTCTTT. Residues: CASSFGSSTEAFF.

This clonotype was seen a few times. The genes are TRBV4-3 and TRBJ2-5; a possible D gene is TRBD1 (5 bases). The germline V gene encodes CDR1 LGHNA and CDR2 YSLEER. Trimming stripped 0 bases from V and 3 bases from J, with 20 bases between. This CDR3 spans 18 amino acids. As DNA, the CDR3 is TGCGCCAGCAGCCAAGATCAGGGTTCTTTAGGGAAGAAAGAGACCCAGTACTTC. Residues: CASSQDQGSLGKKETQYF.

This clonotype was found a few times. The CDR3 spells CSARGQGAFPTSYEQYF. The CDR3 coding sequence is TGCAGTGCTAGAGGACAGGGGGCGTTTCCTACCTCCTACGAGCAGTACTTC. J is TRBJ2-7 and V is TRBV20-1, with TRBD1 matching 10 bases. V lost 1 base to trimming and J lost 0 bases; unmatched junction nucleotides: 9. The germline gives CDR1 DFQATT, CDR2 SNEGSKA (reference sequence). This CDR3 has 17 amino acids.

In this sample, this clonotype turned up many times. The DNA of the CDR3 is TGTGCCAGCAGCCAAGCCTCGCTAGCGGGGGCATTCCCCCCTGATACGCAGTATTTT. Residues: CASSQASLAGAFPPDTQYF. V gene TRBV4-2 combines with J gene TRBJ2-3; 10 positions agree with TRBD2. Germline values: CDR1 LGHNA, CDR2 YNFKEQ. There are 19 residues in the CDR3. After removal of 1 base from V and 6 bases from J, the junction contained 16 bases not matched to a gene.

As regards this clonotype: Relative to the germline gene, one junction end is altered; a read error may explain this. The chain uses TRBV29-1 and TRBJ2-3, with 7 bases fitting TRBD2. This CDR3 contains 13 residues. Germline loops: CDR1 SQVTM, CDR2 ANQGSEA. For the CDR3, the DNA is TGCGGCGTTGGTAGCGGGAGCACAGATACGCAGTATTTT. Translating gives CGVGSGSTDTQYF.

The chain combines TRBV7-8 with TRBJ2-1, with D unclear. The CDR3 is 14 residues long. CDR1 SGHVS and CDR2 FQNEAQ come from the germline V gene. Trimming cost V 0 bases and J 4 bases, with 7 bases left between them. CDR3 DNA sequence: TGTGCCAGCAGCTTAGCGAGTCGTTACAATGAGCAGTTCTTC. Translation: CASSLASRYNEQFF.

There are many counts of this clonotype. The chain combines TRBV5-6 with TRBJ2-5; D is uncertain. V lost 1 base and J lost 5, with 3 bases in between. Germline values: CDR1 SGHDT, CDR2 YYEEEE. The CDR3 consists of 11 residues. The CDR3 sequence: CASSLSETQYF. The CDR3 DNA sequence: TGTGCCAGCAGCTTGTCGGAGACCCAGTACTTC.

This clonotype was observed many times. J is TRBJ2-3 and V is TRBV6-2 or TRBV6-3, with no clear D. Trimming stripped 3 bases from V and 2 bases from J, with 9 bases between. The CDR3 loop spans 14 amino acids. The germline V gene encodes CDR1 MNHEY and CDR2 SVGEGT. CDR3: CASSYVALTDTQYF. The CDR3 DNA reads TGTGCCAGCAGTTATGTGGCCCTCACAGATACGCAGTATTTT.